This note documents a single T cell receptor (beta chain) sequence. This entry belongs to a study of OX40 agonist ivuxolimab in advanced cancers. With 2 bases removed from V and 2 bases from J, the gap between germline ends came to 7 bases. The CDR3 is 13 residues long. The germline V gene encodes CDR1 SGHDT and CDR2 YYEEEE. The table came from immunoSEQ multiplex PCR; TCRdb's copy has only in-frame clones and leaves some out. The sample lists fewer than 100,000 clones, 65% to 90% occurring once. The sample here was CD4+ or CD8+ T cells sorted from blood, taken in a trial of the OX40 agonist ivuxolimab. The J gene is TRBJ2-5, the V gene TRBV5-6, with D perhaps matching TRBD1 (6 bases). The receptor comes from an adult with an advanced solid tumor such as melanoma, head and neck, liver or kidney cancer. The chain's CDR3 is CASSFGQQETQYF. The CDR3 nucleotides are TGTGCCAGCAGCTTCGGACAGCAAGAGACCCAGTACTTC.